Presented here are 5 T cell receptor beta chains from one specimen sequenced in a study of PD-1 blockade in mismatch repair-deficient tumors. Using immunoSEQ multiplex PCR, the repertoire was profiled, and TCRdb retains in-frame clones only, with some absent. Among about 10,000 clones listed, approximately 86% were seen once. No antigen has been assigned to these receptors. Time point indicated: roughly ten-day in vitro stimulation with candidate neoantigen peptide 2. The sample was cells cultured in vitro, taken from a patient treated with pembrolizumab. Source of these receptors: an adult with mismatch repair-deficient cancer.

The J gene is TRBJ1-2, the V gene TRBV6-5; 11 bases align to TRBD1. The CDR3 contains 15 residues. V lost 6 bases and J lost 6; bases outside the gene matches: 9. Germline V lookup: CDR1 MNHEY, CDR2 SVGAGI. In nucleotides, the CDR3 is TGTGCCAGCAGCCCCGGGACAGGGGGGAAGAATGGCTACACCTTC. This encodes CASSPGTGGKNGYTF.

The chain uses TRBV30 and TRBJ2-7; 8 bases are shared with TRBD2. The CDR3 covers 15 residues. CDR1 is GTSNPN and CDR2 is SVGIG in the germline V gene (reference sequence). The V segment lost 4 bases and the J segment 4 bases; nucleotides outside the gene matches: 12. The CDR3 reads CAWKGTSSPPYEQYF. In nucleotides, the CDR3 is TGTGCCTGGAAGGGGACTAGTTCCCCTCCTTACGAGCAGTACTTC. Full variable domain (rest looked up from reference TRBV30 and TRBJ2-7): SQTIHQWPATLVQPVGSPLSLECTVEGTSNPNLYWYRQAAGRGLQLLFYSVGIGQISSEVPQNLSASRPQDRQFILSSKKLLLSDSGFYLCAWKGTSSPPYEQYFGPGTRLTVT.

The gene calls are TRBV14 and TRBJ1-3; no reliable D call. The germline CDR1 and CDR2 sequences are SGHDN and FVKESK. The CDR3 totals 15 residues. The germline V and J ends were trimmed by 0 bases and 0 bases, with 6 bases remaining between them. CDR3 sequence reads: CASSQEGSSGNTIYF. In DNA, the CDR3 is TGTGCCAGCAGCCAAGAAGGCTCCTCTGGAAACACCATATATTTT.

The sample holds a few counts of this clone. The chain combines TRBV25-1 with TRBJ1-6; D not resolved. With 9 bases removed from V and 7 bases from J, the gap between germline ends came to 10 bases. The CDR3 extends over 12 amino acids. Looked up from germline, CDR1 is MGHDK and CDR2 is SYGVNS. CDR3 in DNA: TGTGCCAGTAACCAACCGAATTCACCCCTCCACTTT. Its translation: CASNQPNSPLHF.

This sequence joins TRBV11-3 and TRBJ1-1, with 9 bases matching TRBD1. V trimming: 4 bases; J trimming: 5 bases; junction bases outside the gene matches: 5. This CDR3 spans 14 amino acids. Germline CDR1 reads SGHNT; CDR2 reads YENEEA. In DNA form, the CDR3 reads TGTGCCAGCAGCTGGGGACAGGGTTATACTGAAGCTTTCTTT. The encoded protein is CASSWGQGYTEAFF.